The clone carrying this TCR beta chain showed up many times. The study amplified TCR beta CDR3 regions using RNA transcripts. HTBI primers were employed in first-round RT-PCR, then a second-round multiplex PCR followed. TCRdb analysed the multiplex PCR reads with MiXCR anew, one entry per CDR3 protein. The sample shows 300,000 to 350,000 distinct CDR3 sequences, about 17% of them seen only once. The data belong to a study of Graves' ophthalmopathy and Graves' hyperthyroidism. V gave up 8 bases and J gave up 2 bases; unmatched junction bases: 13. The CDR3 spans 16 residues. The sequence derives from an adult man with Graves' ophthalmopathy. The material sequenced was peripheral blood. The chain carries TRBV12-3 or TRBV12-4 and TRBJ2-5; TRBD2 matches 8 bases. CDR3 region: CASQSGGWDSQETQYF. For the CDR3, the DNA is TGTGCCAGCCAAAGCGGGGGATGGGACTCACAAGAGACCCAGTACTTC.